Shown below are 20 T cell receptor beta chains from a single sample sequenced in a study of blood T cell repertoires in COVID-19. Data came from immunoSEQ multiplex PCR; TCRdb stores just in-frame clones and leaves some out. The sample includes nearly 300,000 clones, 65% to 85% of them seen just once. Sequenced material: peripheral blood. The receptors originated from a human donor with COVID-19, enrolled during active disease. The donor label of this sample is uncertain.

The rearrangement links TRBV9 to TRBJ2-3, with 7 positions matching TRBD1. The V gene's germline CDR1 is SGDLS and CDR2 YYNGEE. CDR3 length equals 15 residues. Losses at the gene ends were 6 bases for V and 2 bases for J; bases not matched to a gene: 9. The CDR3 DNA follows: TGTGCCAGCATGACCCGGGACAGACCCACAGATACGCAGTATTTT. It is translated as CASMTRDRPTDTQYF. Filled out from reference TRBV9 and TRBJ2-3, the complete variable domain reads DSGVTQTPKHLITATGQRVTLRCSPRSGDLSVYWYQQSLDQGLQFLIQYYNGEERAKGNILERFSAQQFPDLHSELNLSSLELGDSALYFCASMTRDRPTDTQYFGPGTRLTVL.

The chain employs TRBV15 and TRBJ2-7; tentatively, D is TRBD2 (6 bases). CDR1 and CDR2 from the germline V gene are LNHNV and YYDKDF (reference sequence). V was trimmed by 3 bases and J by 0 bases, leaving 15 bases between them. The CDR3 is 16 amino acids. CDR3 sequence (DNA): TGTGCCACCAGCAGGAGAGGAATAGCGGACTCCTACGAGCAGTACTTC. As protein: CATSRRGIADSYEQYF.

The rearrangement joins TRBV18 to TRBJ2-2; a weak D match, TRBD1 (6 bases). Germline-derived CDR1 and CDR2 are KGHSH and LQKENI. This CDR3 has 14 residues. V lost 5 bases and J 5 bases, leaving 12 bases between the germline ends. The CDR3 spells CASSTLQGTGELFF. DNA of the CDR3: TGTGCCAGCTCAACGCTTCAGGGGACCGGGGAGCTGTTTTTT.

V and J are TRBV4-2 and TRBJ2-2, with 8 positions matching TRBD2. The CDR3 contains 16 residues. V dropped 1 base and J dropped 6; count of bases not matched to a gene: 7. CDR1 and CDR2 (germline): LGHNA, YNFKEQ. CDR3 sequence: CASSQGSGGLSGELFF. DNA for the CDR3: TGTGCCAGCAGCCAAGGGTCGGGAGGGCTGTCCGGGGAGCTGTTTTTT.

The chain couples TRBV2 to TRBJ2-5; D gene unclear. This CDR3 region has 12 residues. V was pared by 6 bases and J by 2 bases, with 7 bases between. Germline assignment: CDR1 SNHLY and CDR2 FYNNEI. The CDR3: CASRTDQETQYF. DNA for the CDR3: TGTGCCAGCAGGACTGATCAAGAGACCCAGTACTTC.

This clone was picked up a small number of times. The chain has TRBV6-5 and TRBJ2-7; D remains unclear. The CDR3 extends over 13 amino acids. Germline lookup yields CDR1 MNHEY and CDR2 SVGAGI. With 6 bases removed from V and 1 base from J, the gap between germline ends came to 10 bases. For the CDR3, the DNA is TGTGCCAGCAGAGCCCCGACATCCTACGAGCAGTACTTC. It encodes CASRAPTSYEQYF.

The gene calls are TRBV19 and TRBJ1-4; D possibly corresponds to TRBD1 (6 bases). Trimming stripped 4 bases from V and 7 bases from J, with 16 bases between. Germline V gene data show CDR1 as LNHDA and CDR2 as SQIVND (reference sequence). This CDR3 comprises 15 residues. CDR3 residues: CASSNPPGQSEKLFF. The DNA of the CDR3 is TGTGCCAGTAGTAACCCTCCTGGACAGTCTGAAAAACTGTTTTTT.

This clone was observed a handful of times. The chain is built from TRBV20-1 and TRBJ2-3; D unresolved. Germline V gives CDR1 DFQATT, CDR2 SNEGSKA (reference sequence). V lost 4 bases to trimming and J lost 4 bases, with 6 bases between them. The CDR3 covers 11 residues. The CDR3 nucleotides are TGCAGTGCTACGTTGTCAGATACGCAGTATTTT. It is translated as CSATLSDTQYF.

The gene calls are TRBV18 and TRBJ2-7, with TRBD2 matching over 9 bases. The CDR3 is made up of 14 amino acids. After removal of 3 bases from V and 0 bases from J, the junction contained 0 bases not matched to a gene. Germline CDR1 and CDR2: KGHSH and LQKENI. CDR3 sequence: CASSPTSGSYEQYF. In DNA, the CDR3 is TGTGCCAGCTCACCGACTAGCGGCTCCTACGAGCAGTACTTC.

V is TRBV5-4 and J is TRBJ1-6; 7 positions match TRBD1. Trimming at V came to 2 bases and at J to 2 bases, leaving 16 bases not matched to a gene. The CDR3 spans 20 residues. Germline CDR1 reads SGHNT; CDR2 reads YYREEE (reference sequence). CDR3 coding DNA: TGTGCCAGCAGCTTTGGGGTGAGGGCTGGGACAGCCACCTATAATTCACCCCTCCACTTT. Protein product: CASSFGVRAGTATYNSPLHF.

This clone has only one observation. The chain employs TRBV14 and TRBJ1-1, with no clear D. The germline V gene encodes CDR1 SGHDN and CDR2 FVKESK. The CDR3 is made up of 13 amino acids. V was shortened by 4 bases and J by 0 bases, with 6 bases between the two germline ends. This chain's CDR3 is CASSLSLNTEAFF. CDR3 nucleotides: TGTGCCAGCAGCCTTAGCCTGAACACTGAAGCTTTCTTT.

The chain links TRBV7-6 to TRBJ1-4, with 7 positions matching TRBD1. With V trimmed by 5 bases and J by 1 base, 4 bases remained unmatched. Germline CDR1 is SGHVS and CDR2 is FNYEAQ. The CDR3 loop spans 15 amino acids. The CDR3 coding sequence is TGTGCCAGCAGCCGGACAGGACGAACTAATGAAAAACTGTTTTTT. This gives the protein CASSRTGRTNEKLFF.

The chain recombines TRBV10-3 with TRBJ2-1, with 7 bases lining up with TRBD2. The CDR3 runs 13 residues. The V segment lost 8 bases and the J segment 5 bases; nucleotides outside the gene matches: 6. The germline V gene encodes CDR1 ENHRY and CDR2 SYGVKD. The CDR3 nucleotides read TGTGCCATCGGGAGGGGAGGGCACAATGAGCAGTTCTTC. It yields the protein CAIGRGGHNEQFF.

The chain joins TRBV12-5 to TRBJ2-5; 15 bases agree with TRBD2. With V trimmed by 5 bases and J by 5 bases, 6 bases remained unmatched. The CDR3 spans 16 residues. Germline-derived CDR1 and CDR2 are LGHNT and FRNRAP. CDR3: CASGIGLAGGQETQYF. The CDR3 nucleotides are TGTGCTAGTGGTATCGGACTAGCGGGAGGGCAGGAGACCCAGTACTTC.

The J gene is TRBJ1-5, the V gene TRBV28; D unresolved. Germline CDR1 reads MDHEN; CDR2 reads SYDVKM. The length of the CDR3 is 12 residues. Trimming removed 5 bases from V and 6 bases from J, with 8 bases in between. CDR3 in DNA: TGTGCCAGCAGTGATGCCGGTCAGCCCCAGCATTTT. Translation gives CASSDAGQPQHF.

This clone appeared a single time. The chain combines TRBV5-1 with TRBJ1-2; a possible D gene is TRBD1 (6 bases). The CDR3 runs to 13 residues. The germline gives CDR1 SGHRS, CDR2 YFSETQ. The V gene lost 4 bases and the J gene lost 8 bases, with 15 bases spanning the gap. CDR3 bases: TGCGCCAGCAGCCCGATCGGACAGTTGGGCTACACCTTC. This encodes CASSPIGQLGYTF. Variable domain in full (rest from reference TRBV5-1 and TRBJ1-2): KAGVTQTPRYLIKTRGQQVTLSCSPISGHRSVSWYQQTPGQGLQFLFEYFSETQRNKGNFPGRFSGRQFSNSRSEMNVSTLELGDSALYLCASSPIGQLGYTFGSGTRLTVV.

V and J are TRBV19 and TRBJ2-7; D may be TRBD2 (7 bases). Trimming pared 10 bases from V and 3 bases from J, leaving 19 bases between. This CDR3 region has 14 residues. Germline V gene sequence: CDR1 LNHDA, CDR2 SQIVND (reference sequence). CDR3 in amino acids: CATDGGGSNYEQYF. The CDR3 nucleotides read TGTGCCACAGATGGGGGCGGGAGTAACTACGAGCAGTACTTC.

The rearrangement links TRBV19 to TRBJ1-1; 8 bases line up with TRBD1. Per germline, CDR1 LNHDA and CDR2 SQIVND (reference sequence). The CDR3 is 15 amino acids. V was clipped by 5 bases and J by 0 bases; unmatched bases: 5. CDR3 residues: CASSVTGEVNTEAFF. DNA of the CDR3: TGTGCCAGTAGTGTGACAGGGGAGGTGAACACTGAAGCTTTCTTT.

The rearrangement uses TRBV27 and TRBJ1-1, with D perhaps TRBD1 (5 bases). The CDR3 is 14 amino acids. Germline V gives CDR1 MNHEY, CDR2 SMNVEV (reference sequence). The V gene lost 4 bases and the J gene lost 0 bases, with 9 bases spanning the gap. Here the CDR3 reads CASSSGLLNTEAFF. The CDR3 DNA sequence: TGTGCCAGCAGTTCGGGACTCCTGAACACTGAAGCTTTCTTT.

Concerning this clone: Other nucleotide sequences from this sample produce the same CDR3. CDR3 loop: CASSIQGSTEAFF. Here the CDR3 DNA reads TGTGCCAGTAGTATTCAGGGCTCCACTGAAGCTTTCTTT. The V and J genes are TRBV19 and TRBJ1-1; tentative D call: TRBD1 (5 bases). The CDR3 covers 13 residues. Looked up from germline, CDR1 is LNHDA and CDR2 is SQIVND (reference sequence). V lost 3 bases and J 4 bases, leaving 9 bases between the germline ends.